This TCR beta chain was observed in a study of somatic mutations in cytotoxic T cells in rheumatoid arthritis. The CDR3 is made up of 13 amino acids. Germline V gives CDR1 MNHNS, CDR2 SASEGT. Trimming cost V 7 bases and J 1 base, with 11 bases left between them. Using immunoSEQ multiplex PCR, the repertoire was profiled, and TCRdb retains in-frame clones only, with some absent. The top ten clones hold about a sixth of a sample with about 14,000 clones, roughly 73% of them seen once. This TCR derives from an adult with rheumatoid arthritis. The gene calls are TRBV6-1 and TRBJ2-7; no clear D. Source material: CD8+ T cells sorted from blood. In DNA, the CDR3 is TGTGCCAGCATTCCCCGATGGTCCTACGAGCAGTACGTC. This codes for CASIPRWSYEQYV.